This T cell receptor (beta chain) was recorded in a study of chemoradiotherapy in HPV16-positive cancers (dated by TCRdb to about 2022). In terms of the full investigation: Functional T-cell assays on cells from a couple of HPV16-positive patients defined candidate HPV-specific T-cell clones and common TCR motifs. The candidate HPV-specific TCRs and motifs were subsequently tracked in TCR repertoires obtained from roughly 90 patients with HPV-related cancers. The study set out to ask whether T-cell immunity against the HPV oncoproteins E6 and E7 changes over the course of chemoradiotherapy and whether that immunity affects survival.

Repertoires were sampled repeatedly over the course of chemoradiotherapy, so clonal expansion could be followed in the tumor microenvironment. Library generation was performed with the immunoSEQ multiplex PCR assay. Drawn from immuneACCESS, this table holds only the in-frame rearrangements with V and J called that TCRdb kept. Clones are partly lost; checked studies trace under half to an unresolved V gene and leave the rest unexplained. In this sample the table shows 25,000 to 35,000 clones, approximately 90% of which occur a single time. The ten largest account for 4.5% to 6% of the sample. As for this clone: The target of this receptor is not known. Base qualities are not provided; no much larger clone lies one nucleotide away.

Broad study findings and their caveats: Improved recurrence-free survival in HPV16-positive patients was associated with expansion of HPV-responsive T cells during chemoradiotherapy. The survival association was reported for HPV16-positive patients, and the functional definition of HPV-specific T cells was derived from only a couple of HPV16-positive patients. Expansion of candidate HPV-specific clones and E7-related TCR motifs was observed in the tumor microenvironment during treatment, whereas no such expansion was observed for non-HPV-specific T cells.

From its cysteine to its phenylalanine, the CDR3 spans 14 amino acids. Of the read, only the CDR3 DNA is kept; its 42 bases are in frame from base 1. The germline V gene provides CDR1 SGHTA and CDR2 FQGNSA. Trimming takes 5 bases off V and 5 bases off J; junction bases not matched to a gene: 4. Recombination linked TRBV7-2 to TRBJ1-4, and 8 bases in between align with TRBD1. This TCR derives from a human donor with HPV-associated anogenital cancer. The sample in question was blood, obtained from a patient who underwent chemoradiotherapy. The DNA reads TGTGCCAGCAGCCCGCGACAGGGGAATGAAAAACTGTTTTTT. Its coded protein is CASSPRQGNEKLFF.